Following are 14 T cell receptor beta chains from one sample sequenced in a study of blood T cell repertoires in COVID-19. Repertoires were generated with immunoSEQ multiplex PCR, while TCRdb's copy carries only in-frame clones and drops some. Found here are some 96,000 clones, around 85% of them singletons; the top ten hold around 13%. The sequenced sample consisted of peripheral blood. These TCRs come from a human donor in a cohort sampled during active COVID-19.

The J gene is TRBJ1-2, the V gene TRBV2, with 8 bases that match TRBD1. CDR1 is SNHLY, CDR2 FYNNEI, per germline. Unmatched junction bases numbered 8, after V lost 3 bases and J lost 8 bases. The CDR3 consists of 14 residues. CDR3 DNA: TGTGCCAGCAGTGAGCTCCCCGGACAGGGAGGCTACACCTTC. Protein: CASSELPGQGGYTF.

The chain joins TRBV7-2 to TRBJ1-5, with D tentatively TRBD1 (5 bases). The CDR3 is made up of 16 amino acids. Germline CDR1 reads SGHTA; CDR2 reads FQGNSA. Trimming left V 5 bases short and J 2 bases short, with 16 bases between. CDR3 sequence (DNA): TGTGCCAGCAGCCAACGGGGGGTATCAGGCAATCAGCCCCAGCATTTT. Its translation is CASSQRGVSGNQPQHF. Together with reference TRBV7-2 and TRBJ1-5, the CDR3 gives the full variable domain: GAGVSQSPSNKVTEKGKDVELRCDPISGHTALYWYRQSLGQGLEFLIYFQGNSAPDKSGLPSDRFSAERTGGSVSTLTIQRTQQEDSAVYLCASSQRGVSGNQPQHFGDGTRLSIL.

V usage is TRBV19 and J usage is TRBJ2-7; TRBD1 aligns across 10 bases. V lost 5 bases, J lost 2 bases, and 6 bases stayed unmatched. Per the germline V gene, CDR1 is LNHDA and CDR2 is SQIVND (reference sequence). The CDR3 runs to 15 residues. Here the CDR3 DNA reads TGTGCCAGTAGTTTAGCGGGACAGGGGCCCTACGAGCAGTACTTC. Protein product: CASSLAGQGPYEQYF.

In DNA form, the CDR3 reads TGCGCCAGCAGCAACAAACAGGGGGCCTCTGGAAACACCATATATTTT. The encoded protein is CASSNKQGASGNTIYF. This chain connects TRBV5-1 to TRBJ1-3; 9 positions agree with TRBD1. Trimming cost V 4 bases and J 0 bases; bases outside gene matches: 5. The CDR3 contains 16 residues. CDR1 and CDR2 (germline): SGHRS, YFSETQ.

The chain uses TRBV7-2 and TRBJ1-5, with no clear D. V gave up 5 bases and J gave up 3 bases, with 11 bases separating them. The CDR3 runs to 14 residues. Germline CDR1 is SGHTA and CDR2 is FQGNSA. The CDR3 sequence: CASSQQSNNQPQHF. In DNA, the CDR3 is TGTGCCAGCAGCCAACAGAGTAACAATCAGCCCCAGCATTTT.

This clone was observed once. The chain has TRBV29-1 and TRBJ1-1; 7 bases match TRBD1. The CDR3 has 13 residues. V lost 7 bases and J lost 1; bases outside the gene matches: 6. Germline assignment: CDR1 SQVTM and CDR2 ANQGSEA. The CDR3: CSAWGQPNTEAFF. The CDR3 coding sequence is TGCAGCGCCTGGGGACAGCCGAACACTGAAGCTTTCTTT.

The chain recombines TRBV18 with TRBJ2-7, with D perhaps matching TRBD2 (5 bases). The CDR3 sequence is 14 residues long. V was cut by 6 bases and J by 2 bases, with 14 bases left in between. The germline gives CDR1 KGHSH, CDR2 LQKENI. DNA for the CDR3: TGTGCCAGCTCCCATTCAAGCGGAACCTACGAGCAGTACTTC. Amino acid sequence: CASSHSSGTYEQYF. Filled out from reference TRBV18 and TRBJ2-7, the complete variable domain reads NAGVMQNPRHLVRRRGQEARLRCSPMKGHSHVYWYRQLPEEGLKFMVYLQKENIIDESGMPKERFSAEFPKEGPSILRIQQVVRGDSAAYFCASSHSSGTYEQYFGPGTRLTVT.

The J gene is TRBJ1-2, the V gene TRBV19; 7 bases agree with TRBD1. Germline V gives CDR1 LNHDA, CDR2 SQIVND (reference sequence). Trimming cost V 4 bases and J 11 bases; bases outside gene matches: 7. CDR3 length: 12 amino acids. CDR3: CASSTHRGWYTF. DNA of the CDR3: TGTGCCAGTAGTACTCACAGGGGTTGGTACACCTTC. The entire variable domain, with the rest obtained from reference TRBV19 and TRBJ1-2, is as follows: DGGITQSPKYLFRKEGQNVTLSCEQNLNHDAMYWYRQDPGQGLRLIYYSQIVNDFQKGDIAEGYSVSREKKESFPLTVTSAQKNPTAFYLCASSTHRGWYTFGSGTRLTVV.

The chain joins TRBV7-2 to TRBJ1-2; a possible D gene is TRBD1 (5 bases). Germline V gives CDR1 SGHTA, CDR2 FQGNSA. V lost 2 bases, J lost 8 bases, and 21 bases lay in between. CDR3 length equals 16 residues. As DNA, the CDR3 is TGTGCCAGCAGCTTAAATCGACCGGGGGTCTCCTCGGGCTACACCTTC. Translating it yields CASSLNRPGVSSGYTF.

CDR3 in amino acids: CASSLEGEGKAFF. CDR3 bases: TGCGCCAGCAGCTTGGAAGGGGAAGGGAAAGCTTTCTTT. This chain links TRBV5-1 with TRBJ1-1, with D possibly being TRBD1 (5 bases). The CDR3 covers 13 residues. Germline V CDR1 and CDR2: SGHRS, YFSETQ. Trimming shortened V by 0 bases and J by 9 bases, and 12 bases separated the two germline ends.

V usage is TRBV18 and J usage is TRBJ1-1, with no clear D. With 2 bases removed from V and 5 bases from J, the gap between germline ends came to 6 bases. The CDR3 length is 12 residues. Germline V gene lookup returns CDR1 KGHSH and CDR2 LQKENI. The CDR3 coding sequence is TGTGCCAGCTCACCAGCGAGGACTGAAGCTTTCTTT. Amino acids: CASSPARTEAFF.

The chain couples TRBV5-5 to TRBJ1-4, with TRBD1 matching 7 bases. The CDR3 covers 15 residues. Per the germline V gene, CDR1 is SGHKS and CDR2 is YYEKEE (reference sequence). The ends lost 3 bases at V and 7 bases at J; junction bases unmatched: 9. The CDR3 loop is CASSSQTGLGEKLFF. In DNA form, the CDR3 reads TGTGCCAGCAGCTCCCAGACAGGGCTTGGTGAAAAACTGTTTTTT.

The CDR3: CASSYSPGTSDRETQYF. The CDR3 DNA reads TGTGCCAGCAGTTACTCTCCCGGGACTAGCGATCGGGAGACCCAGTACTTC. The chain is built from TRBV6-2 or TRBV6-3 and TRBJ2-5; TRBD2 agrees at 10 bases. Germline V lookup: CDR1 MNHEY, CDR2 SVGEGT. This CDR3 contains 17 residues. The V segment lost 0 bases and the J segment 5 bases; nucleotides outside the gene matches: 9.

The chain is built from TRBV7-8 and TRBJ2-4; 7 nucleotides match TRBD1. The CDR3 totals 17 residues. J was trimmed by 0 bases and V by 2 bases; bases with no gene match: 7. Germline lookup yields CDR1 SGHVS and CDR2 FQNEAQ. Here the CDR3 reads CASSLRQGQIAKNIQYF. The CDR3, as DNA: TGTGCCAGCAGCTTAAGACAGGGCCAAATAGCCAAAAACATTCAGTACTTC. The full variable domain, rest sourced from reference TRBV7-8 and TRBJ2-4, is GAGVSQSPRYKVAKRGQDVALRCDPISGHVSLFWYQQALGQGPEFLTYFQNEAQLDKSGLPSDRFFAERPEGSVSTLKIQRTQQEDSAVYLCASSLRQGQIAKNIQYFGAGTRLSVL.